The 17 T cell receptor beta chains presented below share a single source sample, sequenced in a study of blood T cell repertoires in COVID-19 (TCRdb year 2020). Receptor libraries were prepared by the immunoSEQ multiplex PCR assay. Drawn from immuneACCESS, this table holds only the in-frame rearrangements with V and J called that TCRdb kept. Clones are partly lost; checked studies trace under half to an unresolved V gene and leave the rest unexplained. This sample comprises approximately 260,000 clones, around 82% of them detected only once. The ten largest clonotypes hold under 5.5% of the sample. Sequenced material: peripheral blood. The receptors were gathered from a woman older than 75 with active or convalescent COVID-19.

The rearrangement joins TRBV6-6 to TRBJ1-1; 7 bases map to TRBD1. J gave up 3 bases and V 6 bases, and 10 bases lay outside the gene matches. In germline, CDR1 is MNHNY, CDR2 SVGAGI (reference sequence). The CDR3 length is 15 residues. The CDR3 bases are TGTGCCAGCAGCACACAGGGGAATATTCACACTGAAGCTTTCTTT. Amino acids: CASSTQGNIHTEAFF.

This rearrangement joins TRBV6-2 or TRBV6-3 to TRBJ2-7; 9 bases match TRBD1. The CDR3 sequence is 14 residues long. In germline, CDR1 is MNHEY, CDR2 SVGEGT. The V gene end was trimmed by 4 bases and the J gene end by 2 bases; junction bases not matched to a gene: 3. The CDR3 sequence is CASSSGTGTYEQYF. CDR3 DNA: TGTGCCAGCAGTTCCGGGACAGGGACCTACGAGCAGTACTTC.

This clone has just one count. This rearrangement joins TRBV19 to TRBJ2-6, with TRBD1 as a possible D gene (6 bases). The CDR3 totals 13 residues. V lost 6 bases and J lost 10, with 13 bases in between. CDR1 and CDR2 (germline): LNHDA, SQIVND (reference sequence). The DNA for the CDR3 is TGTGCCAGTAGGACAATCGGACAGAACGTCCTGACTTTC. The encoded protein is CASRTIGQNVLTF.

The CDR3 sequence is CASSREGLGQKSVYTF. The CDR3 DNA follows: TGTGCCAGCAGTCGGGAAGGGTTGGGACAGAAAAGCGTCTACACCTTC. This sequence joins TRBV27 and TRBJ1-2, with 7 bases that match TRBD1. Germline trimming cut 5 bases from V and 10 bases from J; bases unmatched to any gene: 19. The CDR3 loop spans 16 amino acids. Germline CDR1 MNHEY, CDR2 SMNVEV (reference sequence).

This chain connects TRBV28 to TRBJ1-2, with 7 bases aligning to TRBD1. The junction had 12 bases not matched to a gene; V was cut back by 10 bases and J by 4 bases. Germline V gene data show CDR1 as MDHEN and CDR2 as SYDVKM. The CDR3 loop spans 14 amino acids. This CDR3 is CATQTGNDGYGYTF. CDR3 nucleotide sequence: TGTGCCACCCAGACAGGGAACGATGGCTATGGCTACACCTTC.

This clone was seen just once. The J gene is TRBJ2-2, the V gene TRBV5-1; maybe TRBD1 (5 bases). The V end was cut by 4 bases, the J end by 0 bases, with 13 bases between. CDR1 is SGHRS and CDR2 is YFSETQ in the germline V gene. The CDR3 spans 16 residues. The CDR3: CASSPPGRANTGELFF. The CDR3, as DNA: TGCGCCAGCAGCCCCCCGGGCAGGGCGAACACCGGGGAGCTGTTTTTT.

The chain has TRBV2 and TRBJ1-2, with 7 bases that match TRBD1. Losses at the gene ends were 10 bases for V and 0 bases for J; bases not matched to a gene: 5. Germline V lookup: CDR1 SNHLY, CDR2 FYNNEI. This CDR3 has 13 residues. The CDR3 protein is CANGQVANYGYTF. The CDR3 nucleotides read TGTGCCAACGGACAGGTCGCTAACTATGGCTACACCTTC.

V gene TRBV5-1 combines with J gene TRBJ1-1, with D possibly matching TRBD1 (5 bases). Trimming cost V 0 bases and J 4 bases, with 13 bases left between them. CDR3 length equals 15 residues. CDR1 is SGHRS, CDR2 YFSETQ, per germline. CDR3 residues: CASSLAAGLGTEAFF. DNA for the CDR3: TGCGCCAGCAGCTTGGCCGCGGGGCTGGGCACTGAAGCTTTCTTT.

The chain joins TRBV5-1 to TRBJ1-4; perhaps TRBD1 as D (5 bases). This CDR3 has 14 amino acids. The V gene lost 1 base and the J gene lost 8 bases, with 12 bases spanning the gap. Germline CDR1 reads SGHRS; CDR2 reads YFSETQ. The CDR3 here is CASSLRHGGEKLFF. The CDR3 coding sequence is TGCGCCAGCAGCTTGCGGCACGGGGGGGAAAAACTGTTTTTT.

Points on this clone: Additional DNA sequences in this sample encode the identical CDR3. CDR3 coding DNA: TGTGCCAGCAGCCAGACAGGCAATTATGGCTACACCTTC. Its protein is CASSQTGNYGYTF. The rearrangement uses TRBV3-1 (or the pseudogene TRBV3-2) and TRBJ1-2; possibly TRBD1 for D (6 bases). CDR1 is LGHDT and CDR2 is YNNKEL in the germline V gene (reference sequence). Trimming removed 3 bases at V and 5 bases at J, with 10 bases between. The CDR3 totals 13 residues.

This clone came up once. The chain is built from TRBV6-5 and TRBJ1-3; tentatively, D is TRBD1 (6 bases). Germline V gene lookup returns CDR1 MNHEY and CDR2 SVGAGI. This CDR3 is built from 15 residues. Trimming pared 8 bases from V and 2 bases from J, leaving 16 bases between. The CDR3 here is CASLVGAPAGNTIYF. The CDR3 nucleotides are TGTGCCAGCCTCGTGGGGGCGCCCGCTGGAAACACCATATATTTT.

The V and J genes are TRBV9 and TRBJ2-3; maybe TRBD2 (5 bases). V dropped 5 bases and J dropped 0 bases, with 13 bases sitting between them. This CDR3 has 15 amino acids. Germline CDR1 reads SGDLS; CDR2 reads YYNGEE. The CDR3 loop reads CASRATSWSTDTQYF. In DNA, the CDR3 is TGTGCCAGCAGAGCTACTAGTTGGAGCACAGATACGCAGTATTTT.

CDR3 sequence reads: CASSLVAGGPYNEQFF. In DNA form, the CDR3 reads TGCGCCAGCAGCTTGGTGGCGGGAGGACCCTACAATGAGCAGTTCTTC. The chain is built from TRBV5-1 and TRBJ2-1, with TRBD2 matching over 8 bases. Germline CDR1 SGHRS, CDR2 YFSETQ. V gave up 0 bases and J gave up 2 bases; unmatched junction bases: 4. The CDR3 spans 16 residues.

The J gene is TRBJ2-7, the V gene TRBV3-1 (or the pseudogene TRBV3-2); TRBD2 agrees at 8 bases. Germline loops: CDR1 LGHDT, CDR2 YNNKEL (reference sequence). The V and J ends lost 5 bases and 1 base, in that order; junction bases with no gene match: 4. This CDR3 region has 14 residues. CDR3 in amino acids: CASSAGTSSYEQYF. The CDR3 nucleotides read TGTGCCAGCAGCGCCGGGACTAGTTCCTACGAGCAGTACTTC.

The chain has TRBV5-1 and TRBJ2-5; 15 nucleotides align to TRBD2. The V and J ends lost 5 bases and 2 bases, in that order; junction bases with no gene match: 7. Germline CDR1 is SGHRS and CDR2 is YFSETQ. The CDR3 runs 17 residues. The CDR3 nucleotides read TGCGCCAGCAGATTAGGACTAGCGGGAGGGGAACAAGAGACCCAGTACTTC. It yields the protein CASRLGLAGGEQETQYF.

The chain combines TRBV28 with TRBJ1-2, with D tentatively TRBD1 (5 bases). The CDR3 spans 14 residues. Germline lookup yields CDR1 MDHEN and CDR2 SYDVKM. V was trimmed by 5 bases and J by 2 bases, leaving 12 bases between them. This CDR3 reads CASSQGAGNYGYTF. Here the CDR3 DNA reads TGTGCCAGCAGTCAGGGCGCAGGAAACTATGGCTACACCTTC.

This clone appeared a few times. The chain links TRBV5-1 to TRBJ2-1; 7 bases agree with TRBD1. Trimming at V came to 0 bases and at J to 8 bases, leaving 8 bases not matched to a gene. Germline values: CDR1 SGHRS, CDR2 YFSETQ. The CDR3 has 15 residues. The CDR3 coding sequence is TGCGCCAGCAGCTTGGCAACAGGGGCCCCTTATGAGCAGTTCTTC. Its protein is CASSLATGAPYEQFF.